Following are 5 T cell receptor beta chains from one sample sequenced in a study of cytomegalovirus exposure and HLA in healthy donors. PCR amplification relied on 60 Vbeta primers (plus 13 Jbeta primers). Assay: immunoSEQ multiplex PCR; the TCRdb copy retains only in-frame clones and omits some. The sample has about 100,000 clones, approximately 71% seen once; the top ten hold approximately 15%. The sequencing sample was made of PBMCs. These receptors were obtained from a woman between 18 and 29 years old in good health and CMV-seropositive.

The chain employs TRBV10-3 and TRBJ2-2; TRBD1 matches at 10 bases. The CDR3 consists of 15 residues. Germline trimming cut 2 bases from V and 6 bases from J; bases unmatched to any gene: 3. The germline V gene has CDR1 ENHRY and CDR2 SYGVKD. The CDR3 loop is CAISETDRGPGELFF. Written as DNA, the CDR3 is TGTGCCATCAGTGAGACCGACAGGGGGCCCGGGGAGCTGTTTTTT.

The V gene is TRBV6-6, the J gene TRBJ1-2, with D hard to call. There are 15 residues in the CDR3. Looked up from germline, CDR1 is MNHNY and CDR2 is SVGAGI (reference sequence). Trimming stripped 0 bases from V and 4 bases from J, with 12 bases between. CDR3 DNA: TGTGCCAGCAGTTACTCGTTCGAGGCGAGCTATGGCTACACCTTC. As protein: CASSYSFEASYGYTF.

This clone was detected a few times. Written as DNA, the CDR3 is TGCGCCAGCAGCAGTCCCGGGGGAAACACTGAAGCTTTCTTT. It encodes CASSSPGGNTEAFF. This chain uses TRBV5-1 with TRBJ1-1, with D possibly being TRBD1 (5 bases). Per the germline V gene, CDR1 is SGHRS and CDR2 is YFSETQ. This CDR3 contains 14 residues. V was clipped by 4 bases and J by 2 bases, with 12 bases between them. Based on the CDR3 plus reference TRBV5-1 and TRBJ1-1, the full variable domain is KAGVTQTPRYLIKTRGQQVTLSCSPISGHRSVSWYQQTPGQGLQFLFEYFSETQRNKGNFPGRFSGRQFSNSRSEMNVSTLELGDSALYLCASSSPGGNTEAFFGQGTRLTVV.

This chain connects TRBV6-5 to TRBJ2-5, with D unclear. The CDR3 runs to 14 residues. Per germline, CDR1 MNHEY and CDR2 SVGAGI. V lost 2 bases and J lost 5, with 12 bases in between. CDR3 nucleotide sequence: TGTGCCAGCAGTTACACATCCGCGGCTGAGACCCAGTACTTC. It is translated as CASSYTSAAETQYF.

The chain is built from TRBV28 and TRBJ2-7; 8 nucleotides line up with TRBD1. The V gene end was trimmed by 5 bases and the J gene end by 3 bases; junction bases not matched to a gene: 9. In germline, CDR1 is MDHEN, CDR2 SYDVKM. CDR3 length: 15 amino acids. CDR3 region: CASSPDREVVYEQYF. In DNA, the CDR3 is TGTGCCAGCAGTCCGGACAGGGAAGTAGTCTACGAGCAGTACTTC.